This record looks at one TCR beta chain sequence and its context. This sample is part of a study of blood T cell repertoires in COVID-19. In the study overall: Samples representing acute and convalescent COVID-19 were sourced from the United States, Italy and Spain.

CDR1 and CDR2 (germline): MDHEN, SYDVKM. The CDR3 totals 14 residues. V lost 3 bases to trimming and J lost 2 bases, with 11 bases between them. How the authors handled the data: Estimates of nucleated cell counts were drawn from the amplification of reference gene primers. Clones were sequenced by immunoSEQ multiplex PCR, and TCRdb holds only the in-frame ones, with some missing. V and J calls and clone size follow that table, whereas D and trimming were derived from the DNA. This table has 88,000 or so clones, less than 85% appearing once. The TCR was taken from a human donor in a cohort sampled during active COVID-19. This chain joins TRBV28 and TRBJ2-7; D is undetermined. The sample taken for sequencing was peripheral blood. CDR3 sequence: CASSFTDMAYEQYF. The CDR3 nucleotides are TGTGCCAGCAGTTTTACAGACATGGCCTACGAGCAGTACTTC.